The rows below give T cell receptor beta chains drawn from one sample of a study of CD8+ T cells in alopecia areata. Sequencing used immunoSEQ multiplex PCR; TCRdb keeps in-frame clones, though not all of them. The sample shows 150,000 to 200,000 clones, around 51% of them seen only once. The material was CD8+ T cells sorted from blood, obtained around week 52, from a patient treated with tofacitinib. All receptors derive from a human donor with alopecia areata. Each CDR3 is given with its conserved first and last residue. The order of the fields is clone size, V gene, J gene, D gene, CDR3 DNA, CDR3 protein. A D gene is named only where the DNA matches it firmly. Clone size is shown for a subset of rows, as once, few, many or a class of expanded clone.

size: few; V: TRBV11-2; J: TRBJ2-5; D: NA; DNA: TGTGCCAGCAGCTTTTACAGGGACCAAGAGACCCAGTACTTC; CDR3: CASSFYRDQETQYF
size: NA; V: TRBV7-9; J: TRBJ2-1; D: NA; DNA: TGTGCCAGCAGCTTTGAGGGGAGCACCTACAATGAGCAGTTCTTC; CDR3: CASSFEGSTYNEQFF
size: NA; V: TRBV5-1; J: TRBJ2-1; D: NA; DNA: TGCGCCAGCAGGCGAGGCGTCGGGGACTCCTACAATGAGCAGTTCTTC; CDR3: CASRRGVGDSYNEQFF
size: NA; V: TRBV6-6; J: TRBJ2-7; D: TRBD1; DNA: TGTGCCAGCAGCGACCCGGGACAGGGGTTGCCCTACGAGCAGTACTTC; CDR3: CASSDPGQGLPYEQYF
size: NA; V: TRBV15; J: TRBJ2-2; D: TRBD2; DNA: TGTGCCACCAGCAGAGACGGGGGGGCCGCCGGGGAGCTGTTTTTT; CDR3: CATSRDGGAAGELFF
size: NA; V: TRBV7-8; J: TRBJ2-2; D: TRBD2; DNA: TGTGCCAGCAGCTTTAGCCGGACTAGCGGACCGAACACCGGGGAGCTGTTTTTT; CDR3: CASSFSRTSGPNTGELFF
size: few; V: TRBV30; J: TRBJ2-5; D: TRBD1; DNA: TGTGCCTGGGGCCCGGGACAGGGGAAAGGAGAGACCCAGTACTTC; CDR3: CAWGPGQGKGETQYF
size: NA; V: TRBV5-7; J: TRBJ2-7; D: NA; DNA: TGTGCCAGCAGCTTACGAGGGAACTCCTACGAGCAGTACTTC; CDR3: CASSLRGNSYEQYF
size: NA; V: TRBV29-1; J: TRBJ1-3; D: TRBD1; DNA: TGCAGCGTAGAGGGGGCATCTGGAAACACCATATATTTT; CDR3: CSVEGASGNTIYF
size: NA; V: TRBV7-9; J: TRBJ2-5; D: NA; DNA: TGTGCCAGCAGCTCCGGACGGCCCCAAGAGACCCAGTACTTC; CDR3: CASSSGRPQETQYF
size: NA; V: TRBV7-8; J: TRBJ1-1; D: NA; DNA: TGTGCCAGCAGCGATACAGAGACGAACACTGAAGCTTTCTTT; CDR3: CASSDTETNTEAFF
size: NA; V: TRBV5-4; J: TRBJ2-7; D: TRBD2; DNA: TGTGCCAGCAGCTTTAACCGGGACTACCCCCACGAGCAGTACTTC; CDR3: CASSFNRDYPHEQYF
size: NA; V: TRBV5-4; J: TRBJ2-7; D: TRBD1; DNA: TGTGCCAGCAGCTTCCGGGACAGGGGCTACGAGCAGTACTTC; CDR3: CASSFRDRGYEQYF